This T cell receptor beta chain was captured in a study of CD8 T cells in Susac syndrome. V lost 1 base to trimming and J lost 1 base; unmatched junction nucleotides: 2. Germline CDR1 SGHNT, CDR2 YYREEE (reference sequence). The CDR3 consists of 15 residues. When the RNA was reverse transcribed, random hexamers were used with an input of roughly 0.45 to 1 ug. TCRdb recomputed calls from the immunoSEQ multiplex PCR reads with MiXCR, one row per CDR3 protein. The sample contains about 240,000 distinct CDR3 sequences, almost 97% of which appear only once. This receptor was obtained from a human donor with Susac syndrome. The source material was CD4+ T cells from PBMCs. J is TRBJ2-3 and V is TRBV5-4, with 8 bases lining up with TRBD2. The CDR3 region has the DNA TGTGCCAGCAGCTTGATTAGCGGGGGCACAGATACGCAGTATTTT. Amino acids: CASSLISGGTDTQYF.